This T cell receptor (beta chain) was obtained from a study of T cells after yellow fever vaccination. As for the study in general: Fractions with few cells were prepared using SMART-Seq v4 Ultra Low Input.

Looked up from germline, CDR1 is SEHNR and CDR2 is FQNEAQ (reference sequence). Trimming took 5 bases from V and 12 from J, leaving 20 bases between them. The CDR3 contains 14 residues. TCRdb reprocessed the 5' RACE reads with MiXCR, giving one entry per CDR3 protein. The table lists 300,000 to 400,000 distinct CDR3 sequences, under 7.5% of them singletons, with about 15% in the top ten. This clonotype has just a few counts. The clonotype comes from a man in his thirties or forties who received the YFV17D yellow fever vaccine. The sample was PBMCs, taken 5 days after the yellow fever booster vaccination. V usage is TRBV7-9 and J usage is TRBJ2-1; D may match TRBD1 or TRBD2 (5 bases each). The CDR3, as DNA: TGTGCCAGCAGCCCCGCCGGAATCGGGACGGTGCAGTTCTTC. This codes for CASSPAGIGTVQFF.